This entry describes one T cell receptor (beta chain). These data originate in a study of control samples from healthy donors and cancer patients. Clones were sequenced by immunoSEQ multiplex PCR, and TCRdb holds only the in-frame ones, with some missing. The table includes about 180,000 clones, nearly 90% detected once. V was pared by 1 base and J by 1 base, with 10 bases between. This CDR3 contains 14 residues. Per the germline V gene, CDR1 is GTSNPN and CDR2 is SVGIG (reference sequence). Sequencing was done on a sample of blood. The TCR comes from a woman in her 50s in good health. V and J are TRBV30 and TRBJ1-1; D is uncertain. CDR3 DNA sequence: TGTGCCTGGAGTGGCCGACCGACGAACACTGAAGCTTTCTTT. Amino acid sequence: CAWSGRPTNTEAFF.